The next 16 T cell receptor beta chains were all read from a single sample in a study of response to subunit inactivated influenza vaccine. TCRdb reprocessed the RT-PCR reads with MiXCR, giving one entry per CDR3 protein. The sample includes hundreds of thousands of distinct CDR3 sequences, roughly 13% of them seen just once. Here the sequenced sample was PBMCs from blood, taken roughly 48 days after vaccination. The receptors come from a man aged 50 to 59 who received an inactivated influenza vaccine.

This clonotype showed up many times. This rearrangement joins TRBV20-1 to TRBJ1-4; 8 bases line up with TRBD1. Germline V lookup: CDR1 DFQATT, CDR2 SNEGSKA (reference sequence). Germline trimming cut 1 base from V and 10 bases from J; bases unmatched to any gene: 8. This CDR3 region has 14 residues. The CDR3 region has the DNA TGCAGTGCTAGAGCTCCGGACAGGGAGGGAAAACTGTTTTTT. The encoded protein is CSARAPDREGKLFF.

Concerning this clonotype: A read error is possible here, since a much larger clone lies one base away. V and J are TRBV7-2 and TRBJ2-3, with 9 bases lining up with TRBD1. This CDR3 spans 16 amino acids. The germline V gene encodes CDR1 SGHTA and CDR2 FQGNSA. Trimming removed 2 bases from V and 3 bases from J; junction bases left unmatched: 6. The CDR3 DNA is TGTGCCAGCAGCTTATGGCTGACAGGGGGGACAGATACGCAGTATTTT. Protein product: CASSLWLTGGTDTQYF. Combining the CDR3 with reference TRBV7-2 and TRBJ2-3 gives the whole variable domain GAGVSQSPSNKVTEKGKDVELRCDPISGHTALYWYRQSLGQGLEFLIYFQGNSAPDKSGLPSDRFSAERTGGSVSTLTIQRTQQEDSAVYLCASSLWLTGGTDTQYFGPGTRLTVL.

The rearrangement links TRBV3-1 to TRBJ2-7; 8 bases map to TRBD2. CDR3 length equals 17 residues. Trimming at V came to 5 bases and at J to 5 bases, leaving 17 bases not matched to a gene. Per germline, CDR1 LGHDT and CDR2 YNNKEL (reference sequence). The CDR3 nucleotides read TGTGCCAGCAGCACCCGGGAGGGTGGCTGGGCTGGGAACGAGCAGTACTTC. This encodes CASSTREGGWAGNEQYF.

The chain employs TRBV7-6 and TRBJ2-3; 10 bases align to TRBD2. This CDR3 has 16 amino acids. CDR1 is SGHVS and CDR2 is FNYEAQ in the germline V gene. The trim removed 5 bases at V and 0 bases at J, leaving 5 bases unmatched. The CDR3 bases are TGTGCCAGCAGCCTTCTAGCGGGAGTGAGCACAGATACGCAGTATTTT. It yields the protein CASSLLAGVSTDTQYF.

The sample holds many counts of this clonotype. The genes are TRBV29-1 and TRBJ2-1, with TRBD1 as a possible D gene (6 bases). Germline CDR1 reads SQVTM; CDR2 reads ANQGSEA. The CDR3 covers 14 residues. The V end was cut by 7 bases, the J end by 0 bases, with 13 bases between. CDR3 nucleotide sequence: TGCAGCGGCCGAGGGGGTAGCTCCTACAATGAGCAGTTCTTC. Translating it yields CSGRGGSSYNEQFF.

This clonotype was seen a few times. Written as DNA, the CDR3 is TGTGCCAGCAGCCCAACTAGCGGCGATACCGGGGAGCTGTTTTTT. Its translation is CASSPTSGDTGELFF. V usage is TRBV7-9 and J usage is TRBJ2-2, with 8 bases that match TRBD2. CDR3 length equals 15 residues. In germline, CDR1 is SEHNR, CDR2 FQNEAQ (reference sequence). Unmatched junction bases numbered 7, after V lost 5 bases and J lost 5 bases.

The V call is TRBV2, the J call TRBJ2-1; 9 bases are a match to TRBD1. Losses at the gene ends were 4 bases for V and 13 bases for J; bases not matched to a gene: 5. This CDR3 comprises 12 residues. Per the germline V gene, CDR1 is SNHLY and CDR2 is FYNNEI. For the CDR3, the DNA is TGTGCCAGCAGTGGAGGGACAGGGTTACAGTTCTTC. Amino acid sequence: CASSGGTGLQFF.

V is TRBV7-9 and J is TRBJ2-7; either TRBD1 or TRBD2 may supply D (5 bases each). This CDR3 is built from 13 residues. Germline V gene sequence: CDR1 SEHNR, CDR2 FQNEAQ (reference sequence). The ends were cut back, 5 bases at V and 3 bases at J, with 11 bases in the middle. CDR3 nucleotides: TGTGCCAGCAGCCCCAGGGACCTCTACGAGCAGTACTTC. It encodes CASSPRDLYEQYF.

This rearrangement joins TRBV5-1 to TRBJ2-1, with D perhaps matching TRBD1 or TRBD2 (5 bases each). The V end was cut by 2 bases, the J end by 0 bases, with 9 bases between. The CDR3 consists of 15 residues. CDR1 is SGHRS, CDR2 YFSETQ, per germline. The CDR3 protein is CASSFEGSSYNEQFF. The CDR3 bases are TGCGCCAGCAGCTTCGAGGGGAGCTCCTACAATGAGCAGTTCTTC. Using reference TRBV5-1 and TRBJ2-1 for the parts outside the CDR3, the full variable domain is KAGVTQTPRYLIKTRGQQVTLSCSPISGHRSVSWYQQTPGQGLQFLFEYFSETQRNKGNFPGRFSGRQFSNSRSEMNVSTLELGDSALYLCASSFEGSSYNEQFFGPGTRLTVL.

This clonotype was recorded at least ten times. V is TRBV29-1 and J is TRBJ1-2, with D perhaps TRBD1 (6 bases). CDR1 is SQVTM and CDR2 is ANQGSEA in the germline V gene. The CDR3 has 13 amino acids. V lost 3 bases and J lost 0, with 8 bases in between. The CDR3 sequence is CSVDPGANYGYTF. CDR3 DNA: TGCAGCGTTGACCCAGGGGCTAACTATGGCTACACCTTC.

In its sample, this clonotype was seen a few times. V is TRBV4-2 and J is TRBJ2-3; TRBD2 aligns across 8 bases. CDR1 LGHNA and CDR2 YNFKEQ come from the germline V gene. The CDR3 loop spans 16 amino acids. Trimming removed 0 bases from V and 4 bases from J; junction bases left unmatched: 6. This chain's CDR3 is CASSQEGTRGSDTQYF. The CDR3 coding sequence is TGTGCCAGCAGCCAAGAAGGGACTAGAGGATCAGATACGCAGTATTTT.

The V and J genes are TRBV7-9 and TRBJ2-7, with 10 bases that match TRBD1. Per the germline V gene, CDR1 is SEHNR and CDR2 is FQNEAQ (reference sequence). Trimming took 4 bases from V and 5 from J; bases not matched to a gene: 11. The CDR3 is made up of 16 amino acids. The CDR3 nucleotides are TGTGCCAGCAGCTCAGATCAAGGGACAGGGGCCCACGAGCAGTACTTC. Its translation: CASSSDQGTGAHEQYF.

V usage is TRBV11-2 and J usage is TRBJ2-3; TRBD2 matches at 11 bases. Trimming cost V 5 bases and J 5 bases; bases outside gene matches: 9. CDR3 length: 16 amino acids. Germline V CDR1 and CDR2: SGHAT, FQNNGV. The CDR3 DNA is TGTGCCAGCAGCATATCGACTAGCGGGGCTGGAGATACGCAGTATTTT. It codes for CASSISTSGAGDTQYF.

The chain is built from TRBV28 and TRBJ2-5, with 10 nucleotides matching TRBD2. V gave up 7 bases and J gave up 1 base; unmatched junction bases: 3. This CDR3 is built from 14 residues. Per germline, CDR1 MDHEN and CDR2 SYDVKM. CDR3 in DNA: TGTGCCAGCACCCTAGCGGGGGTCCAAGAGACCCAGTACTTC. Translation: CASTLAGVQETQYF.

This clonotype was detected a few times. This chain links TRBV7-3 with TRBJ2-6; D unresolved. V was trimmed by 5 bases and J by 0 bases, leaving 5 bases between them. Germline CDR1 and CDR2: SGHTA and FQGTGA. The CDR3 covers 14 residues. CDR3 region: CASSPHSGANVLTF. The CDR3 region has the DNA TGTGCCAGCAGCCCTCACTCTGGGGCCAACGTCCTGACTTTC. The full variable domain, rest sourced from reference TRBV7-3 and TRBJ2-6, is GAGVSQTPSNKVTEKGKYVELRCDPISGHTALYWYRQSLGQGPEFLIYFQGTGAADDSGLPNDRFFAVRPEGSVSTLKIQRTERGDSAVYLCASSPHSGANVLTFGAGSRLTVL.

The chain links TRBV5-1 to TRBJ2-2; 11 bases match TRBD2. This CDR3 has 17 residues. Per germline, CDR1 SGHRS and CDR2 YFSETQ. V gave up 6 bases and J gave up 0 bases; unmatched junction bases: 7. The CDR3 bases are TGCGCCAGCACCCGGAGGACTAGCGGGCCGAACACCGGGGAGCTGTTTTTT. This gives the protein CASTRRTSGPNTGELFF.